One sample yielded the 18 T cell receptor beta chains listed below, sequenced in a study of blood T cell repertoires in COVID-19 (dated by TCRdb to about 2020). Library prep was done by the immunoSEQ multiplex PCR assay. In TCRdb, the immuneACCESS table is reduced to in-frame sequences with V and J assigned. These tables do not hold every clone; where another copy was compared, an unresolved V gene accounts for under half, and the others remain unexplained. The sample table contains fewer than 500,000 clones; only one count was recorded for 70% to 90% of them. The top ten clonotypes cover roughly 0.87% of the sample. The specimen was peripheral blood. These receptors were taken from a man younger than 35 with COVID-19, enrolled during active disease.

V usage is TRBV5-1 and J usage is TRBJ1-1; D is unresolved. Germline V gives CDR1 SGHRS, CDR2 YFSETQ. The V end was cut by 7 bases, the J end by 4 bases, with 20 bases between. CDR3 length equals 15 residues. The DNA of the CDR3 is TGCGCCAGCCTTGGGGAGACGGGGAGGGTCACTGAAGCTTTCTTT. This codes for CASLGETGRVTEAFF.

The chain combines TRBV7-9 with TRBJ2-1; D is uncertain. Germline CDR1 and CDR2: SEHNR and FQNEAQ (reference sequence). The V and J ends lost 7 bases and 9 bases respectively, with 13 bases between them. CDR3 size: 12 residues. CDR3 coding DNA: TGTGCCAGCAACCCCCCGACTCGTGAGCAGTTCTTC. Translating it yields CASNPPTREQFF.

This clone has more than one count but fewer than ten. The chain uses TRBV7-8 and TRBJ1-6; 8 bases fit TRBD1. Germline values: CDR1 SGHVS, CDR2 FQNEAQ. The length of the CDR3 is 16 residues. V trimming: 5 bases; J trimming: 4 bases; junction bases outside the gene matches: 7. The CDR3 here is CASSANDRGYNSPLHF. The CDR3 coding sequence is TGTGCCAGCAGCGCAAACGACAGGGGTTATAATTCACCCCTCCACTTT.

This chain uses TRBV6-4 with TRBJ1-2; maybe TRBD1 (5 bases). Trimming left V 6 bases short and J 3 bases short, with 11 bases between. Germline CDR1 is MRHNA and CDR2 is SNTAGT. This CDR3 is built from 13 residues. CDR3 in amino acids: CASRRDGDYGYTF. Here the CDR3 DNA reads TGTGCCAGCAGGCGGGACGGTGACTATGGCTACACCTTC.

The chain carries TRBV2 and TRBJ2-7; 8 bases agree with TRBD2. The ends lost 7 bases at V and 2 bases at J; junction bases unmatched: 4. The CDR3 length is 13 residues. The germline CDR1 and CDR2 sequences are SNHLY and FYNNEI. As DNA, the CDR3 is TGTGCCAGCACTGGGACTAGGGCCTACGAGCAGTACTTC. This encodes CASTGTRAYEQYF.

V gene TRBV25-1 combines with J gene TRBJ2-3, with 8 positions matching TRBD1. The ends lost 4 bases at V and 4 bases at J; junction bases unmatched: 7. The CDR3 sequence is 15 residues long. Germline CDR1 and CDR2: MGHDK and SYGVNS. CDR3 amino acids: CASSGTGFVPDTQYF. Written as DNA, the CDR3 is TGTGCCAGCAGTGGGACAGGGTTCGTACCAGATACGCAGTATTTT.

The chain uses TRBV2 and TRBJ2-7, with 10 bases aligning to TRBD2. The V and J ends lost 5 bases and 4 bases, in that order; junction bases with no gene match: 11. The CDR3 covers 16 residues. The germline gives CDR1 SNHLY, CDR2 FYNNEI. The CDR3 DNA sequence: TGTGCCAGCAGTTTATCGGTACAGCGGGAGGGTTACGAGCAGTACTTC. Protein: CASSLSVQREGYEQYF.

Of note for this clone: A read error may account for a junction end that differs from germline. The chain combines TRBV5-1 with TRBJ2-7; 12 bases map to TRBD2. The CDR3 covers 14 residues. Per the germline V gene, CDR1 is SGHRS and CDR2 is YFSETQ. The CDR3 protein is CASTLTSGSYEQYF. The CDR3 DNA is TGCGCCAGCACCTTGACTAGCGGGAGCTACGAGCAGTACTTC.

V usage is TRBV6-4 and J usage is TRBJ2-6; D gene ambiguous. This CDR3 is built from 14 residues. Trimming left V 3 bases short and J 1 base short, with 4 bases between. The V gene's germline CDR1 is MRHNA and CDR2 SNTAGT. The CDR3 bases are TGTGCCAGCAGTGATGAGTCTGGGGCCAACGTCCTGACTTTC. This gives the protein CASSDESGANVLTF.

In the case of this clone: The sample has other DNA sequences that encode this CDR3 too. The chain combines TRBV14 with TRBJ1-5; D is ambiguous. This CDR3 contains 13 residues. Germline CDR1 and CDR2: SGHDN and FVKESK. V lost 4 bases, J lost 4 bases, and 8 bases lay in between. The DNA of the CDR3 is TGTGCCAGCAGCCGGGGAGGGAATCAGCCCCAGCATTTT. Protein product: CASSRGGNQPQHF.

Details on this clone: A much larger clonotype is one base distant, so this may be a read error. This chain joins TRBV12-3 or TRBV12-4 and TRBJ2-7, with 9 bases that match TRBD1. The CDR3 runs 13 residues. The trim removed 6 bases at V and 3 bases at J, leaving 3 bases unmatched. The DNA for the CDR3 is TGTGCCAGCAGAGCGACAGGGGGCTACGAGCAGTACTTC. Its protein is CASRATGGYEQYF.

This chain joins TRBV2 and TRBJ2-2; 7 bases align to TRBD1. From germline, CDR1 is SNHLY and CDR2 FYNNEI. CDR3 length: 15 amino acids. The V and J ends lost 6 bases and 4 bases, in that order; junction bases with no gene match: 8. CDR3 residues: CASSARDSATGELFF. CDR3 coding DNA: TGTGCCAGCAGCGCCCGGGACAGCGCCACCGGGGAGCTGTTTTTT.

The chain recombines TRBV7-2 with TRBJ1-1, with D perhaps matching TRBD1 (6 bases). Trimming stripped 2 bases from V and 5 bases from J, with 9 bases between. From germline, CDR1 is SGHTA and CDR2 FQGNSA. The CDR3 is made up of 13 amino acids. CDR3 region: CASSLRTETEAFF. CDR3 DNA: TGTGCCAGCAGCTTACGGACAGAGACTGAAGCTTTCTTT. Filled out from reference TRBV7-2 and TRBJ1-1, the complete variable domain reads GAGVSQSPSNKVTEKGKDVELRCDPISGHTALYWYRQSLGQGLEFLIYFQGNSAPDKSGLPSDRFSAERTGGSVSTLTIQRTQQEDSAVYLCASSLRTETEAFFGQGTRLTVV.

The V gene is TRBV5-5, the J gene TRBJ1-1; D unresolved. The CDR3 runs to 15 residues. Trimming cost V 3 bases and J 0 bases, with 12 bases left between them. Germline V lookup: CDR1 SGHKS, CDR2 YYEKEE (reference sequence). The CDR3 reads CASSSRVGVNTEAFF. DNA of the CDR3: TGTGCCAGCAGCTCGCGTGTGGGAGTGAACACTGAAGCTTTCTTT.

V gene TRBV27 combines with J gene TRBJ1-1; D is ambiguous. The CDR3 runs 17 residues. Germline values: CDR1 MNHEY, CDR2 SMNVEV (reference sequence). The ends were cut back, 2 bases at V and 0 bases at J, with 16 bases in the middle. CDR3 protein: CASSLDMRRNMNTEAFF. The CDR3 DNA is TGTGCCAGCAGTTTAGACATGAGACGAAACATGAACACTGAAGCTTTCTTT.

The chain carries TRBV2 and TRBJ1-2; tentative D call: TRBD1 (5 bases). Trimming took 1 base from V and 5 from J, leaving 5 bases between them. CDR3 length: 12 amino acids. Germline CDR1 is SNHLY and CDR2 is FYNNEI. Here the CDR3 reads CASSEEGYGYTF. Here the CDR3 DNA reads TGTGCCAGCAGTGAAGAGGGGTATGGCTACACCTTC.

CDR3 residues: CASSPPVGPEQFF. CDR3 DNA: TGTGCCAGCTCACCACCGGTGGGGCCTGAGCAGTTCTTC. The chain carries TRBV18 and TRBJ2-1; TRBD1 is a possible D gene (5 bases). Germline values: CDR1 KGHSH, CDR2 LQKENI. This CDR3 is 13 amino acids long. The ends were cut back, 0 bases at V and 9 bases at J, with 9 bases in the middle.

This chain uses TRBV30 with TRBJ2-1, with D maybe TRBD2 (6 bases). With 7 bases removed from V and 5 bases from J, the gap between germline ends came to 18 bases. Germline-derived CDR1 and CDR2 are GTSNPN and SVGIG (reference sequence). This CDR3 has 14 residues. The CDR3 DNA sequence: TGTGCCTCGACTCCCCGGGGGTTGAACAATGAGCAGTTCTTC. It translates to CASTPRGLNNEQFF.